These T cell receptor beta chains were read from a single sample in a study of blood T cell repertoires in COVID-19. TCRdb's copy holds only in-frame clones and misses some; the assay was immunoSEQ multiplex PCR. Among some 270,000 clones listed, roughly 88% were seen once. The sequenced sample consisted of peripheral blood. All receptors derive from a woman in her 70s with acute or convalescent COVID-19. Each CDR3 is given with its conserved first and last residue. Each record gives: V gene, J gene, clone size, D gene, CDR3 protein, CDR3 DNA. A D gene is named only where the DNA matches it firmly. Clone size is shown for a subset of rows, as once, few, many or a class of expanded clone.

TRBV5-1	TRBJ2-5	.	TRBD1	CASSFAQGETQYF	TGCGCCAGCAGCTTCGCACAGGGGGAGACCCAGTACTTC
TRBV25-1	TRBJ1-1	.	.	CASSISPQSTEAFF	TGTGCCAGCAGTATTTCGCCTCAGTCCACTGAAGCTTTCTTT
TRBV10-1	TRBJ1-2	.	.	CASSESRVDGYTF	TGCGCCAGCAGTGAGTCCCGGGTAGATGGCTACACCTTC
TRBV18	TRBJ2-5	.	.	CASSPIPRAETQYF	TGTGCCAGCTCGCCTATCCCCCGAGCGGAGACCCAGTACTTC
TRBV3-1/TRBV3-2	TRBJ1-5	.	.	CASSQVPGEWQPQHF	TGTGCCAGCAGCCAAGTCCCCGGTGAATGGCAGCCCCAGCATTTT
TRBV2	TRBJ2-3	.	TRBD2	CARTLAGGREDTQYF	TGTGCCAGGACACTAGCGGGGGGGCGGGAAGATACGCAGTATTTT
TRBV18	TRBJ1-1	few	TRBD1	CASSPSRDRDAFF	TGTGCCAGCTCACCGTCCCGGGACAGGGACGCTTTCTTT
TRBV4-1	TRBJ2-5	few	.	CASSQGQGSETQYF	TGCGCCAGCAGCCAAGGGCAGGGCTCAGAGACCCAGTACTTC
TRBV21-1	TRBJ1-2	.	.	CASNADVYPLRGGYTF	TGTGCCAGCAACGCGGACGTCTATCCCTTACGGGGGGGCTACACCTTC
TRBV3-1/TRBV3-2	TRBJ1-1	.	.	CASSPPEGNTEAFF	TGTGCCAGCAGCCCCCCAGAGGGGAACACTGAAGCTTTCTTT
TRBV5-6	TRBJ2-5	.	.	CASSLFGGSRQETQYF	TGTGCCAGCAGCTTGTTCGGGGGATCAAGGCAGGAGACCCAGTACTTC
TRBV7-9	TRBJ2-7	few	TRBD2	CASSLTSGALEQYF	TGTGCCAGCAGCCTCACTAGCGGGGCTCTGGAGCAGTACTTC
TRBV7-9	TRBJ2-5	once	TRBD2	CASSPLAGGRETQYF	TGTGCCAGCAGCCCACTAGCGGGGGGCAGAGAGACCCAGTACTTC
TRBV6-5	TRBJ1-5	once	.	CASSFTGQPQHF	TGTGCCAGCAGTTTCACAGGCCAGCCCCAGCATTTT
TRBV15	TRBJ1-2	.	.	CATSRDGRGGGYTF	TGTGCCACCAGCAGAGATGGGAGGGGCGGCGGCTACACCTTC
TRBV5-8	TRBJ2-3	.	.	CASSLRQGNWADTQYF	TGTGCCAGCAGCTTGAGGCAGGGGAATTGGGCAGATACGCAGTATTTT
TRBV7-8	TRBJ2-2	.	.	CASSFGALAALTGELFF	TGTGCCAGCAGCTTCGGAGCTCTCGCGGCCCTAACCGGGGAGCTGTTTTTT
TRBV6-1	TRBJ1-3	.	TRBD1	CASSDGTVGNTIYF	TGTGCCAGCAGTGACGGGACAGTGGGAAACACCATATATTTT
TRBV18	TRBJ2-2	.	TRBD1	CASSPSGTGFAGELFF	TGTGCCAGCTCACCTTCCGGGACAGGGTTCGCCGGGGAGCTGTTTTTT
TRBV7-6	TRBJ2-1	.	TRBD2	CASSPLAGGPNEQFF	TGTGCCAGCAGTCCACTAGCGGGGGGGCCGAATGAGCAGTTCTTC
TRBV10-3	TRBJ2-7	few	TRBD2	CAISSGLAGYEQYF	TGTGCCATCAGCTCGGGACTAGCGGGTTACGAGCAGTACTTC
TRBV2	TRBJ2-5	.	.	CASSKTGNAGETQYF	TGTGCCAGCAGTAAGACGGGGAACGCAGGAGAGACCCAGTACTTC
TRBV19	TRBJ2-6	few	.	CASSISGVGANVLTF	TGTGCCAGTAGTATATCAGGGGTCGGGGCCAACGTCCTGACTTTC
TRBV19	TRBJ1-6	.	.	CASKGPGGENSPLHF	TGTGCCAGTAAGGGCCCTGGGGGGGAAAATTCACCCCTCCACTTT
TRBV7-9	TRBJ2-1	.	TRBD1	CASSYGQGAGNEQFF	TGTGCCAGCAGCTATGGACAGGGGGCGGGCAATGAGCAGTTCTTC
TRBV27	TRBJ1-5	.	TRBD1	CASSPGTAGVTQPQHF	TGTGCCAGCAGTCCAGGGACAGCGGGGGTGACTCAGCCCCAGCATTTT
TRBV5-1	TRBJ2-1	.	.	CASSLAAGPYNEQFF	TGCGCCAGCAGCTTGGCCGCAGGGCCATACAATGAGCAGTTCTTC
TRBV5-4	TRBJ2-3	once	TRBD2	CASSFGGAGTDTQYF	TGTGCCAGCAGCTTCGGGGGGGCTGGCACAGATACGCAGTATTTT
TRBV9	TRBJ2-5	.	TRBD1	CASSAGGDQETQYF	TGTGCCAGCAGCGCAGGGGGCGACCAAGAGACCCAGTACTTC
TRBV2	TRBJ1-1	.	.	CASRYDGGVAFF	TGTGCCAGTCGATACGACGGGGGAGTGGCTTTCTTT
TRBV10-3	TRBJ1-2	.	.	CAITQRSDNYGYTF	TGTGCCATCACCCAGCGCAGTGATAACTATGGCTACACCTTC
TRBV3-1/TRBV3-2	TRBJ2-7	once	.	CASSPDRIYEQYF	TGTGCCAGCAGTCCCGACAGAATATACGAGCAGTACTTC
TRBV6-1	TRBJ1-5	.	TRBD1	CASSETGWNQPQHF	TGTGCCAGCAGTGAGACAGGGTGGAATCAGCCCCAGCATTTT
TRBV9	TRBJ1-1	.	.	CASSGSKSTEAFF	TGTGCCAGCAGCGGGAGTAAGTCCACTGAAGCTTTCTTT
TRBV5-1	TRBJ1-4	once	TRBD1	CASSQTGQGGEKLFF	TGCGCCAGCAGCCAGACCGGACAGGGTGGAGAAAAACTGTTTTTT
TRBV4-1	TRBJ2-7	.	TRBD1	CASSLSSGRGYYEQYF	TGCGCCAGCAGCCTCTCTAGTGGCAGGGGGTACTACGAGCAGTACTTC
TRBV20-1	TRBJ2-7	.	TRBD2	CSASFTSGTYEQYF	TGCAGTGCTAGTTTCACTAGCGGGACCTACGAGCAGTACTTC